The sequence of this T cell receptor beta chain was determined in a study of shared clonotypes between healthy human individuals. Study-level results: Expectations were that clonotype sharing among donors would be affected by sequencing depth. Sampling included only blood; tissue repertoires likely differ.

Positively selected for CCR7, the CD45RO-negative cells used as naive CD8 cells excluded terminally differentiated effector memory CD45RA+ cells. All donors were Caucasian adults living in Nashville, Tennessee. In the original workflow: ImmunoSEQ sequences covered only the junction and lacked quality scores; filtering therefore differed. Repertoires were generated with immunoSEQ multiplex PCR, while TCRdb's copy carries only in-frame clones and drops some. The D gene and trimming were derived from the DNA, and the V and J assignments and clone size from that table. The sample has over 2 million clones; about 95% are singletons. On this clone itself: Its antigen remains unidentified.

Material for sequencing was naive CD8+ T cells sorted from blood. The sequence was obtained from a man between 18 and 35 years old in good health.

CDR3: CASSPGTSDSYEQYF. The DNA of the CDR3 is TGCGCCAGCAGCCCTGGGACTAGCGACTCCTACGAGCAGTACTTC. This chain joins TRBV10-1 and TRBJ2-7; 10 positions agree with TRBD2. CDR1 and CDR2 (germline): WNHNN, SYGVQD (reference sequence). The CDR3 runs 15 residues. The ends lost 6 bases at V and 0 bases at J; junction bases unmatched: 5.